This T cell receptor beta chain was captured in a study of cytomegalovirus exposure and HLA in healthy donors. As for the study in general: The study placed about 81% of its roughly 410 genotyped donors in the Caucasian-associated ancestry cluster. Notes on the study in general: A later analysis linked a missense variant in DCLRE1C to the trimming of TCR beta V and J genes. A later analysis found that most CMV-associated TCR beta chains appeared HLA-restricted.

This clone was seen more than once but under ten times. Its antigen is still unknown. An end of the junction differs from the germline gene, which may be a read error. CDR3 length: 11 residues. The germline gives CDR1 MNHNS, CDR2 SASEGT. The study ran its PCR with 60 Vbeta and 13 Jbeta primers. As originally analysed: In a later analysis, the count reached 75 million to 90 million unique TCR beta chains, with 9 million to 11 million shared. The protocol was immunoSEQ multiplex PCR, while the TCRdb copy is restricted to in-frame clones and leaves out a portion. That table gives V, J and clone size, and the DNA gave D and trimming. The sample contains approximately 120,000 clones, more than 60% of which appear only once.

The rearrangement uses TRBV6-1 and TRBJ1-1, with D maybe TRBD1 (5 bases). The TCR was taken from a man aged 25 to 40 in good health and CMV-seronegative. Sequenced input: PBMCs. The CDR3 nucleotides read TGTGCCAGCAGTGAATCTCTCGGACATGGCTTT. This encodes CASSESLGHGF.